Listed below are T cell receptor beta chains from one sample, sequenced in a study of shared clonotypes between healthy human individuals. Assay used: immunoSEQ multiplex PCR; TCRdb lists only in-frame clones, some missing. The data hold about 1.1 million clones, with approximately 78% observed a single time. The sample consisted of memory CD4+ T cells from PBMCs. These receptors originate from a man aged 18 to 35 in good health. Some clones in this sample may be carry-over from other donors' samples. The CDR3 runs from the conserved cysteine through the conserved F or W. A D gene is named only where the DNA matches it firmly. Clone size, where shown, is once, few, many, or a class for clones that have expanded.

V gene: TRBV5-4
D gene: .
J gene: TRBJ1-4
clone size: .
CDR3 protein: CASSFARQDEKLFF
CDR3 DNA: TGTGCCAGCAGCTTCGCGAGGCAAGATGAAAAACTGTTTTTT

V gene: TRBV6-1
D gene: TRBD1
J gene: TRBJ2-7
clone size: .
CDR3 protein: CATHRGFSEQYF
CDR3 DNA: TGTGCCACCCACAGGGGGTTCTCCGAGCAGTACTTC

V gene: TRBV5-1
D gene: .
J gene: TRBJ1-4
clone size: .
CDR3 protein: CASSDPSSANEKLFF
CDR3 DNA: TGCGCCAGCAGCGACCCTTCGAGCGCTAATGAAAAACTGTTTTTT

V gene: TRBV7-8
D gene: TRBD2
J gene: TRBJ2-5
clone size: .
CDR3 protein: CASSSAWVTSGREETQYF
CDR3 DNA: TGTGCCAGCAGCTCTGCTTGGGTTACTAGCGGGAGGGAGGAGACCCAGTACTTC

V gene: TRBV4-1
D gene: .
J gene: TRBJ1-1
clone size: .
CDR3 protein: CASSQDRVRGILYDGEAFF
CDR3 DNA: TGCGCCAGCAGCCAAGATCGGGTAAGAGGGATTTTATATGATGGTGAAGCTTTCTTT

V gene: TRBV2
D gene: .
J gene: TRBJ2-2
clone size: .
CDR3 protein: CASLADANTGELFF
CDR3 DNA: TGTGCCAGCTTAGCGGACGCGAACACCGGGGAGCTGTTTTTT

V gene: TRBV6-1
D gene: TRBD1
J gene: TRBJ1-1
clone size: .
CDR3 protein: CASIDRGGGAFF
CDR3 DNA: TGTGCCAGCATAGACAGGGGGGGAGGAGCTTTCTTT

V gene: TRBV18
D gene: .
J gene: TRBJ2-7
clone size: .
CDR3 protein: CASSPRAYYEQYF
CDR3 DNA: TGTGCCAGCTCACCTCGAGCTTACTACGAGCAGTACTTC

V gene: TRBV7-2
D gene: TRBD1
J gene: TRBJ1-2
clone size: .
CDR3 protein: CASRPLQGASNGYTF
CDR3 DNA: TGTGCCAGCAGACCTTTACAGGGGGCGTCCAATGGCTACACCTTC

V gene: TRBV19
D gene: .
J gene: TRBJ1-5
clone size: .
CDR3 protein: CASQDLPGNQPQHF
CDR3 DNA: TGTGCCAGTCAGGACCTGCCCGGCAATCAGCCCCAGCATTTT

V gene: TRBV10-3
D gene: .
J gene: TRBJ2-3
clone size: .
CDR3 protein: CAISRGRHLAGTDTQYF
CDR3 DNA: TGTGCCATCAGCCGAGGCCGACACCTCGCCGGCACAGATACGCAGTATTTT

V gene: TRBV6-6
D gene: .
J gene: TRBJ2-7
clone size: .
CDR3 protein: CASSYSFTSSYEQYF
CDR3 DNA: TGTGCCAGCAGTTACTCGTTCACTAGCTCCTACGAGCAGTACTTC

V gene: TRBV2
D gene: .
J gene: TRBJ1-1
clone size: .
CDR3 protein: CASSAEENTEAFF
CDR3 DNA: TGTGCCAGCAGTGCAGAAGAGAACACTGAAGCTTTCTTT

V gene: TRBV6-6
D gene: .
J gene: TRBJ1-2
clone size: few
CDR3 protein: CASSYGGDNGGYTF
CDR3 DNA: TGTGCCAGCAGTTACGGGGGGGACAACGGTGGCTACACCTTC

V gene: TRBV6-5
D gene: .
J gene: TRBJ2-7
clone size: many
CDR3 protein: CASSSAPGPYYEQYF
CDR3 DNA: TGTGCCAGCAGTTCCGCTCCCGGGCCCTACTACGAGCAGTACTTC

V gene: TRBV20-1
D gene: .
J gene: TRBJ2-3
clone size: .
CDR3 protein: CSGEYTDTQYF
CDR3 DNA: TGCAGTGGCGAGTACACAGATACGCAGTATTTT

V gene: TRBV27
D gene: .
J gene: TRBJ2-3
clone size: .
CDR3 protein: CASSLMRASTDTQYF
CDR3 DNA: TGTGCCAGCAGTTTAATGCGTGCTAGCACAGATACGCAGTATTTT

V gene: TRBV27
D gene: .
J gene: TRBJ1-2
clone size: .
CDR3 protein: CASSSRVLRERGYTF
CDR3 DNA: TGTGCCAGCAGTTCCAGGGTACTGCGAGAGCGCGGCTACACCTTC

V gene: TRBV7-8
D gene: .
J gene: TRBJ2-7
clone size: .
CDR3 protein: CASSPSLVHEQYF
CDR3 DNA: TGTGCCAGCAGCCCAAGCCTGGTTCACGAGCAGTACTTC

V gene: TRBV5-1
D gene: TRBD1
J gene: TRBJ2-3
clone size: once
CDR3 protein: CASNLGNTGTASTDTQYF
CDR3 DNA: TGCGCCAGCAACTTGGGCAACACTGGGACAGCTAGCACAGATACGCAGTATTTT

V gene: TRBV21-1
D gene: .
J gene: TRBJ2-7
clone size: .
CDR3 protein: CASSDRAGTARVYEQYF
CDR3 DNA: TGTGCCAGCAGCGATAGAGCCGGGACGGCCCGTGTCTACGAGCAGTACTTC

V gene: TRBV5-1
D gene: .
J gene: TRBJ2-1
clone size: .
CDR3 protein: CASSLVPGRIYNEQFF
CDR3 DNA: TGCGCCAGCAGCCTGGTACCGGGACGGATATACAATGAGCAGTTCTTC

V gene: TRBV4-2
D gene: TRBD2
J gene: TRBJ2-3
clone size: .
CDR3 protein: CASSQPLAGGGDTQYF
CDR3 DNA: TGTGCCAGCAGCCAACCCCTAGCGGGGGGAGGAGATACGCAGTATTTT

V gene: TRBV4-2
D gene: .
J gene: TRBJ2-2
clone size: .
CDR3 protein: CASSLSSVSGAGELFF
CDR3 DNA: TGTGCCAGCAGCCTATCCTCAGTGAGTGGGGCCGGGGAGCTGTTTTTT

V gene: TRBV6-5
D gene: .
J gene: TRBJ1-5
clone size: .
CDR3 protein: CASSYSTGQNQPQHF
CDR3 DNA: TGTGCCAGCAGTTACTCGACGGGACAAAATCAGCCCCAGCATTTT